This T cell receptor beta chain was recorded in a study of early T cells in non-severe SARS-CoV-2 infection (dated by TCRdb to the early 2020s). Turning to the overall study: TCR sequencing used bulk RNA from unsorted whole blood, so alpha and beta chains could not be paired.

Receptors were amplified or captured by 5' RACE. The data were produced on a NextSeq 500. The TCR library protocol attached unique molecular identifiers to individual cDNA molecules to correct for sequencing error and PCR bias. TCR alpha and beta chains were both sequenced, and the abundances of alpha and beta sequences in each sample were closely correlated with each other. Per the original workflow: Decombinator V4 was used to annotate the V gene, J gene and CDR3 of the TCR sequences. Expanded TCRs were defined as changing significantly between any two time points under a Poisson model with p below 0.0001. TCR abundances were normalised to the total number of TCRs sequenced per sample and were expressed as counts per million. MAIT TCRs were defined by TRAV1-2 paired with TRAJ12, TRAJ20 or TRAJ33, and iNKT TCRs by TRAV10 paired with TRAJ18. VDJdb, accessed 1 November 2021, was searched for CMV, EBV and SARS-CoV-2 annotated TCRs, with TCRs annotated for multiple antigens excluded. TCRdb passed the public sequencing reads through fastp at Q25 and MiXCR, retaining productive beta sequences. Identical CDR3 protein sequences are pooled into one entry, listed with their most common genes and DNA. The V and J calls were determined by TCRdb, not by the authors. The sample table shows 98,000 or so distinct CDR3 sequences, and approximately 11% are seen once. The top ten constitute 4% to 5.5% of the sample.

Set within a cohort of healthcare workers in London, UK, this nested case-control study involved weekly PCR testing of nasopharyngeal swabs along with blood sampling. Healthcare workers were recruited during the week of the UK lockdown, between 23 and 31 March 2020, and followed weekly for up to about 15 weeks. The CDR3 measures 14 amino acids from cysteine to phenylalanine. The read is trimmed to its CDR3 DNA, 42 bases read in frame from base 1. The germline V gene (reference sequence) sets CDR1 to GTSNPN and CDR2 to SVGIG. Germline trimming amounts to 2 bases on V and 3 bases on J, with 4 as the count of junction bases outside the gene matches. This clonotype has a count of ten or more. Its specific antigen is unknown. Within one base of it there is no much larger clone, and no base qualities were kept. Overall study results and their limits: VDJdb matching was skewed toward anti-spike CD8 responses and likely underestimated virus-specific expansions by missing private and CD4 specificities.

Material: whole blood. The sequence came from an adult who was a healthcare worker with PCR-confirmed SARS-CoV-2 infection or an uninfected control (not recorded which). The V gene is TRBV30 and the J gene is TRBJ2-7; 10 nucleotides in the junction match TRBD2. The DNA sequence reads TGTGCCTGGAGTAGGACTAGCGGAAGCTACGAGCAGTACTTC. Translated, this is CAWSRTSGSYEQYF.